One sample yielded the 26 T cell receptor beta chains listed below, sequenced in a study of T-cell reconstitution after alpha-beta-depleted transplantation in children. For TCRbeta, the library was prepared with unique molecular identifiers. TCRdb re-called the PCR reads with MiXCR, one entry per CDR3 protein. The data show about 500,000 distinct CDR3 sequences, with approximately 32% seen just once and around 2.4% held by the top ten. This specimen consisted of PBMCs from the stem cell graft donor, obtained from the stem cell graft. These receptors all stem from a human donor who donated a stem cell graft to a child with aplastic anemia.

V and J are TRBV15 and TRBJ2-7; 7 nucleotides match TRBD2. CDR1 is LNHNV and CDR2 is YYDKDF in the germline V gene (reference sequence). The CDR3 is 15 amino acids. Trimming removed 1 base from V and 0 bases from J; junction bases left unmatched: 3. The CDR3 here is CATSRAAGSSYEQYF. In nucleotides, the CDR3 is TGTGCCACCAGCAGAGCAGCGGGGAGCTCCTACGAGCAGTACTTC.

This rearrangement joins TRBV25-1 to TRBJ1-1; D not resolved. The germline CDR1 and CDR2 sequences are MGHDK and SYGVNS. The CDR3 has 15 amino acids. Trimming stripped 4 bases from V and 0 bases from J, with 12 bases between. CDR3 amino acids: CASSVLSGLNTEAFF. For the CDR3, the DNA is TGTGCCAGCAGTGTCCTCTCGGGTCTGAACACTGAAGCTTTCTTT. Looking up the rest from reference TRBV25-1 and TRBJ1-1 gives the full variable domain: EADIYQTPRYLVIGTGKKITLECSQTMGHDKMYWYQQDPGMELHLIHYSYGVNSTEKGDLSSESTVSRIRTEHFPLTLESARPSHTSQYLCASSVLSGLNTEAFFGQGTRLTVV.

There are a few counts of this clonotype. J is TRBJ1-2 and V is TRBV12-3 or TRBV12-4; D call uncertain. V dropped 3 bases and J dropped 4 bases, with 12 bases sitting between them. The CDR3 runs 14 residues. CDR3 amino acids: CASSFLTRSYGYTF. CDR3 nucleotide sequence: TGTGCCAGCAGTTTCCTGACTCGTTCCTATGGCTACACCTTC.

This clonotype was seen a few times. The chain carries TRBV12-3 or TRBV12-4 and TRBJ2-1; D might be TRBD1 or TRBD2, each matching 6 bases. Trimming stripped 2 bases from V and 5 bases from J, with 19 bases between. The CDR3 runs 17 residues. As DNA, the CDR3 is TGTGCCAGCAGTTTAATGGCTGCCGGGGGCTTGAACAATGAGCAGTTCTTC. This translates into CASSLMAAGGLNNEQFF.

This chain joins TRBV12-3 or TRBV12-4 and TRBJ1-4; D unclear. Between the trimmed V and J ends, which lost 3 bases and 10 bases, there was a span of 12 bases. CDR3 length: 13 amino acids. The CDR3 reads CASSFWEDAKLFF. The CDR3 DNA reads TGTGCCAGCAGTTTTTGGGAGGATGCAAAACTGTTTTTT.

This clonotype was detected a few times. The chain uses TRBV7-2 and TRBJ2-1; unclear D gene. The CDR3 length is 14 residues. CDR1 is SGHTA and CDR2 is FQGNSA in the germline V gene. Trimming took 1 base from V and 3 from J, leaving 7 bases between them. In DNA, the CDR3 is TGTGCCAGCAGCTTAGGTGGGATCTACAATGAGCAGTTCTTC. As protein: CASSLGGIYNEQFF.

The CDR3 DNA is TGTGCCACCAGTGATATAGCGGCGAACACCGGGGAGCTGTTTTTT. Its protein is CATSDIAANTGELFF. This chain uses TRBV24-1 with TRBJ2-2, with D maybe TRBD2 (6 bases). Germline values: CDR1 KGHDR, CDR2 SFDVKD. The CDR3 contains 15 residues. Trimming removed 3 bases at V and 0 bases at J, with 7 bases between.

The chain joins TRBV12-3 or TRBV12-4 to TRBJ1-1; D may be TRBD1 (5 bases). CDR3 length: 13 amino acids. Trimming took 11 bases from V and 0 from J, leaving 13 bases between them. The CDR3 reads CADRQIMNTEAFF. The CDR3, as DNA: TGTGCCGACCGACAGATCATGAACACTGAAGCTTTCTTT.

The rearrangement joins TRBV29-1 to TRBJ1-1; D is unclear. CDR3 size: 13 residues. The germline V gene encodes CDR1 SQVTM and CDR2 ANQGSEA. With 6 bases removed from V and 1 base from J, the gap between germline ends came to 12 bases. This chain's CDR3 is CSVAGGPNTEAFF. CDR3 coding DNA: TGCAGCGTCGCTGGAGGGCCGAACACTGAAGCTTTCTTT.

This clonotype appeared a single time. The rearrangement uses TRBV11-1 and TRBJ2-7, with 7 bases identical to TRBD1. This CDR3 contains 14 residues. V lost 3 bases and J lost 7; bases outside the gene matches: 9. Germline values: CDR1 SGHAT, CDR2 FQDESV (reference sequence). Here the CDR3 reads CASSFDRVPGEQYF. The DNA of the CDR3 is TGTGCCAGCAGCTTCGACAGGGTGCCGGGGGAGCAGTACTTC.

The chain couples TRBV12-3 or TRBV12-4 to TRBJ2-1, with 7 nucleotides matching TRBD2. The CDR3 is 15 amino acids. V shed 6 bases and J 0 bases; nucleotides not matched to a gene: 5. The chain's CDR3 is CASRISGHSYNEQFF. The CDR3 DNA sequence: TGTGCCAGCAGGATTAGCGGGCACTCCTACAATGAGCAGTTCTTC.

The chain couples TRBV7-9 to TRBJ2-1, with 7 bases fitting TRBD1. CDR1 is SEHNR and CDR2 is FQNEAQ in the germline V gene (reference sequence). The CDR3 loop spans 15 amino acids. J lost 6 bases, V lost 3 bases, and 8 bases had no gene match. CDR3 sequence: CASSFGTGVGNEQFF. As DNA, the CDR3 is TGTGCCAGCAGCTTTGGAACAGGGGTAGGCAATGAGCAGTTCTTC. The complete variable domain, with remaining parts taken from reference TRBV7-9 and TRBJ2-1, reads DTGVSQNPRHKITKRGQNVTFRCDPISEHNRLYWYRQTLGQGPEFLTYFQNEAQLEKSRLLSDRFSAERPKGSFSTLEIQRTEQGDSAMYLCASSFGTGVGNEQFFGPGTRLTVL.

J is TRBJ2-5 and V is TRBV24-1; the D gene is possibly TRBD2 (5 bases). The CDR3 totals 14 residues. V lost 4 bases and J lost 5, with 13 bases in between. In germline, CDR1 is KGHDR, CDR2 SFDVKD. In nucleotides, the CDR3 is TGTGCCACCAGTGACGCCCCGGGGTACGAGACCCAGTACTTC. Translating gives CATSDAPGYETQYF.

This clonotype has a handful of counts. The CDR3 nucleotides read TGTGCCAGCATGCGGTCTACTGAAGCTTTCTTT. It encodes CASMRSTEAFF. The rearrangement joins TRBV6-2 or TRBV6-3 to TRBJ1-1; D is ambiguous. The CDR3 length is 11 residues. The germline V gene encodes CDR1 MNHEY and CDR2 SVGEGT. Trimming pared 7 bases from V and 5 bases from J, leaving 8 bases between.

This clonotype was recorded a few times. This chain links TRBV7-2 with TRBJ1-1, with D uncertain. There are 13 residues in the CDR3. Per the germline V gene, CDR1 is SGHTA and CDR2 is FQGNSA. V lost 0 bases and J 11 bases, leaving 13 bases between the germline ends. In nucleotides, the CDR3 is TGTGCCAGCAGCTTAGCGCCCCCTTTAGAGGCTTTCTTT. It codes for CASSLAPPLEAFF.

The chain recombines TRBV7-2 with TRBJ1-5; the D gene is possibly TRBD1 (5 bases). The CDR3 is made up of 15 amino acids. CDR1 SGHTA and CDR2 FQGNSA come from the germline V gene. The ends were cut back, 5 bases at V and 5 bases at J, with 16 bases in the middle. CDR3 residues: CASSPLGREDQPQHF. The CDR3 DNA sequence: TGTGCCAGCAGCCCCCTGGGCAGGGAGGATCAGCCCCAGCATTTT.

This rearrangement joins TRBV5-6 to TRBJ1-1; 8 bases line up with TRBD1. Germline loops: CDR1 SGHDT, CDR2 YYEEEE. J was trimmed by 1 base and V by 4 bases; bases with no gene match: 6. The CDR3 length is 15 residues. Here the CDR3 reads CASSQRDRRNTEAFF. The CDR3 DNA is TGTGCCAGCAGCCAGAGGGACAGGAGGAACACTGAAGCTTTCTTT.

V usage is TRBV13 and J usage is TRBJ2-7, with D perhaps matching TRBD1 (6 bases). With 1 base removed from V and 7 bases from J, the gap between germline ends came to 14 bases. Germline V CDR1 and CDR2: PRHDT, FYEKMQ (reference sequence). The CDR3 has 14 amino acids. The CDR3 DNA reads as TGTGCCAGCAGCTTAGCGACGGGACACGGAGAGCAGTACGTC. It codes for CASSLATGHGEQYV.

This clonotype was seen a single time. The chain couples TRBV7-2 to TRBJ2-4; D gene unclear. This CDR3 contains 14 residues. Germline CDR1 SGHTA, CDR2 FQGNSA. Trimming stripped 5 bases from V and 7 bases from J, with 15 bases between. The CDR3: CASSPDLRANIQYF. CDR3 DNA sequence: TGTGCCAGCAGCCCAGACCTCCGGGCTAACATTCAGTACTTC.

This clonotype came up once. The chain recombines TRBV5-4 with TRBJ1-4, with 11 bases aligning to TRBD1. From germline, CDR1 is SGHNT and CDR2 YYREEE (reference sequence). The J segment lost 7 bases and the V segment lost 4 bases, leaving 9 bases of the junction unmatched. This CDR3 has 16 amino acids. As DNA, the CDR3 is TGTGCCAGCAGCCTAGGACAGGGGGCGTCTGGTGAAAAACTGTTTTTT. Protein: CASSLGQGASGEKLFF.

The table lists this clonotype with a few counts. The V gene is TRBV5-1, the J gene TRBJ1-1; maybe TRBD1 (6 bases). This CDR3 has 14 amino acids. Germline-derived CDR1 and CDR2 are SGHRS and YFSETQ. The V and J ends lost 4 bases and 4 bases respectively, with 14 bases between them. CDR3 residues: CASSPGGARTEAFF. As DNA, the CDR3 is TGCGCCAGCAGCCCTGGGGGGGCGCGCACTGAAGCTTTCTTT.

The chain carries TRBV19 and TRBJ2-1, with 9 bases aligning to TRBD2. The germline V gene has CDR1 LNHDA and CDR2 SQIVND (reference sequence). J was trimmed by 0 bases and V by 3 bases; bases with no gene match: 15. The length of the CDR3 is 20 residues. Written as DNA, the CDR3 is TGTGCCAGTAGTATCACCCTAAAGCGGGAGGTAACTTTCTCCTACAATGAGCAGTTCTTC. It translates to CASSITLKREVTFSYNEQFF.

This chain links TRBV12-3 or TRBV12-4 with TRBJ1-2; 12 bases align to TRBD1. The CDR3 contains 15 residues. V trimming: 5 bases; J trimming: 7 bases; junction bases outside the gene matches: 8. The CDR3 DNA reads TGTGCCAGCAGTCAAGGGACAGGGGGCCTGGGTGGCTACACCTTC. Translated, it gives CASSQGTGGLGGYTF.

This chain connects TRBV11-2 to TRBJ2-2; no clear D. The ends were cut back, 6 bases at V and 1 base at J, with 9 bases in the middle. Germline loops: CDR1 SGHAT, CDR2 FQNNGV. The CDR3 is made up of 14 amino acids. The CDR3 sequence: CASRRTVNTGELFF. The CDR3 nucleotides are TGTGCCAGCAGAAGGACGGTGAACACCGGGGAGCTGTTTTTT. Filled out from reference TRBV11-2 and TRBJ2-2, the complete variable domain reads EAGVAQSPRYKIIEKRQSVAFWCNPISGHATLYWYQQILGQGPKLLIQFQNNGVVDDSQLPKDRFSAERLKGVDSTLKIQPAKLEDSAVYLCASRRTVNTGELFFGEGSRLTVL.

This chain uses TRBV28 with TRBJ2-5, with D possibly being TRBD2 (6 bases). CDR3 length: 15 residues. Between the trimmed V and J ends, which lost 5 bases and 5 bases, there was a span of 18 bases. Germline V gene lookup returns CDR1 MDHEN and CDR2 SYDVKM. The chain's CDR3 is CASSPPLGGVETQYF. CDR3 nucleotides: TGTGCCAGCAGTCCCCCTCTGGGCGGGGTTGAGACCCAGTACTTC.

The chain has TRBV5-1 and TRBJ2-5; 9 bases align to TRBD2. CDR1 and CDR2 (germline): SGHRS, YFSETQ. The ends lost 1 base at V and 5 bases at J; junction bases unmatched: 9. CDR3 length equals 16 residues. CDR3 amino acids: CASSLTVAGEPETQYF. For the CDR3, the DNA is TGCGCCAGCAGCTTGACGGTAGCGGGAGAGCCGGAGACCCAGTACTTC.